This T cell receptor beta chain came from a study of T cell repertoires in cytomegalovirus infection (dated by TCRdb to between 2018 and 2021). The study in broad terms: Donor HLA type was relevant to the analysis, because carriage of CMV infection together with the matching HLA type was indicated by public TCR beta signatures. The study at large found these results: Cumulative frequency of public TCR beta family members discriminated carriers of CMV infection plus the relevant HLA type in this cohort and an independent roughly 330-donor cohort. The ex vivo response was dominated by HLA-C-restricted CMV-specific TCR beta clonotypes, which also provided the single most frequent clonotype in two of eight donors.

This clonotype showed up many times. Its target antigen remains unknown. No base quality values were provided; no much bigger clone lies one nucleotide off. The instrument given in TCRdb is Illumina HiSeq 1500. The public reads were quality trimmed at Q25 with fastp and then assembled into clones with MiXCR by TCRdb, keeping productive beta chains. Rows with a matching CDR3 protein are joined into one entry that keeps the most common DNA and genes. The sample table records hundreds of thousands of distinct CDR3 sequences; about 7% of these occur just once. The ten largest clonotypes hold about 6% of the sample. Trimming at the junction amounts to 4 bases on V and 5 bases on J, and the germline ends lie 7 bases apart. The CDR3 contains 13 residues, cysteine and phenylalanine counted. The sequence is cut down to CDR3 DNA, 39 bases in frame from base 1. Via the germline V gene, CDR1 is KGHDR and CDR2 SFDVKD.

The specimen was PBMCs. The receptor comes from a human donor in good health (CMV status not recorded). Some clones in this sample may be carry-over from other donors' samples. The chain links TRBV24-1 with TRBJ2-2, with no reliable assignment of the D segment. The CDR3: CATSDRPTGELFF. In nucleotides, the sequence is TGTGCCACCAGTGACCGGCCTACCGGGGAGCTGTTTTTT.